The table lists the clone carrying this T cell receptor beta chain with a count of one. This sample is drawn from a study of neoadjuvant anti-PD-1 for oral cavity cancer. The method was immunoSEQ multiplex PCR; TCRdb's version includes in-frame clones alone and lacks a portion of them. The table shows 7,000 to 8,000 clones, with 67% occurring only once. Time point noted: after neoadjuvant nivolumab, at surgical resection. Germline CDR1 and CDR2: SGDLS and YYNGEE. The CDR3 spans 11 residues. Trimming left V 3 bases short and J 4 bases short, with 3 bases between. This receptor was identified in a person between 40 and 85 years old with oral cavity squamous cell carcinoma. This rearrangement joins TRBV9 to TRBJ2-3; D is unresolved. The material sequenced was PBMCs, taken after nivolumab (anti-PD-1) treatment. The CDR3 loop is CASSGSDTQYF. CDR3 coding DNA: TGTGCCAGCAGCGGGTCAGATACGCAGTATTTT.